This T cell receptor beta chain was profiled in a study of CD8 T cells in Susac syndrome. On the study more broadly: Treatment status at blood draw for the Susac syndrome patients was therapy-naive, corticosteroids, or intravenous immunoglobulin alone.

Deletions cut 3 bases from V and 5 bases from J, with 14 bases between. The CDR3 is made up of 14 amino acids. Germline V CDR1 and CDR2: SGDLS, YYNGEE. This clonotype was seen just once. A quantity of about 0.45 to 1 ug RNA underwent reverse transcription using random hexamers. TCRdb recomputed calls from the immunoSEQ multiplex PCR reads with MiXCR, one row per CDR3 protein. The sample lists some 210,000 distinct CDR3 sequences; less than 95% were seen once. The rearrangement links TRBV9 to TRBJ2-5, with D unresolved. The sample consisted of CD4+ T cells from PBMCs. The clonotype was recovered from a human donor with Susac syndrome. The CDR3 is CASSGGHVGETQYF. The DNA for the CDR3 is TGTGCCAGCAGCGGGGGTCACGTCGGGGAGACCCAGTACTTC.